Presented here are 19 T cell receptor beta chains from one specimen sequenced in a study of T cells in Graves' hyperthyroidism and ophthalmopathy. What was amplified from RNA transcripts were TCR beta CDR3 regions. The TCR CDR3 was amplified in a first-round RT-PCR using the HTBI primer set. Using its own MiXCR run on the multiplex PCR reads, TCRdb lists one record per CDR3 protein. This table holds some 600,000 distinct CDR3 sequences, approximately 15% found once. The material sequenced was blood. The receptors here all came from a woman in her 30s with Graves' hyperthyroidism that later progressed to Graves' ophthalmopathy.

In this sample, this clonotype turned up a few times. The rearrangement joins TRBV6-1 to TRBJ2-1; D is perhaps TRBD1 or TRBD2 (5 bases each). This CDR3 spans 17 amino acids. Trimming pared 6 bases from V and 6 bases from J, leaving 24 bases between. Germline lookup yields CDR1 MNHNS and CDR2 SASEGT. CDR3 sequence: CASSHGSRDPLFNEQFF. The CDR3 DNA reads TGTGCCAGCAGCCACGGGTCAAGGGACCCTCTCTTCAATGAGCAGTTCTTC.

This clonotype was observed many times. The genes are TRBV30 and TRBJ2-5; 8 bases are a match to TRBD1. V dropped 3 bases and J dropped 1; count of bases not matched to a gene: 1. CDR1 is GTSNPN and CDR2 is SVGIG in the germline V gene (reference sequence). The CDR3 loop spans 13 amino acids. The CDR3 region has the DNA TGTGCCTGGAGCCAGGGGGCCCAAGAGACCCAGTACTTC. Its protein is CAWSQGAQETQYF. Full variable domain (remainder filled in from reference TRBV30 and TRBJ2-5): SQTIHQWPATLVQPVGSPLSLECTVEGTSNPNLYWYRQAAGRGLQLLFYSVGIGQISSEVPQNLSASRPQDRQFILSSKKLLLSDSGFYLCAWSQGAQETQYFGPGTRLLVL.

This clonotype occurred many times. This rearrangement joins TRBV11-3 to TRBJ2-1, with D possibly TRBD2 on 5 matching bases. This CDR3 comprises 12 residues. Germline V gene sequence: CDR1 SGHNT, CDR2 YENEEA. V was shortened by 5 bases and J by 6 bases, with 8 bases between the two germline ends. The DNA of the CDR3 is TGTGCCAGCAGCCCGGAGGTCAATGAGCAGTTCTTC. Protein sequence: CASSPEVNEQFF. Together with reference TRBV11-3 and TRBJ2-1, the CDR3 gives the full variable domain: EAGVVQSPRYKIIEKKQPVAFWCNPISGHNTLYWYLQNLGQGPELLIRYENEEAVDDSQLPKDRFSAERLKGVDSTLKIQPAELGDSAVYLCASSPEVNEQFFGPGTRLTVL.

The rearrangement joins TRBV4-1 to TRBJ1-1, with TRBD1 identical over 9 bases. This CDR3 spans 15 amino acids. V trimming: 4 bases; J trimming: 3 bases; junction bases outside the gene matches: 6. Per the germline V gene, CDR1 is MGHRA and CDR2 is YSYEKL. CDR3 in DNA: TGCGCCAGCAGCCTCAAACAGGGGGCCTACACTGAAGCTTTCTTT. As protein: CASSLKQGAYTEAFF.

Many counts were recorded for this clonotype. The chain joins TRBV12-3 or TRBV12-4 to TRBJ2-3, with TRBD2 matching 7 bases. The CDR3 spans 15 residues. V gave up 7 bases and J gave up 2 bases; unmatched junction bases: 9. For the CDR3, the DNA is TGTGCCAGCACCCCGGTCGGGGACTACACAGATACGCAGTATTTT. It translates to CASTPVGDYTDTQYF.

At least ten counts were recorded for this clonotype. CDR3 sequence reads: CASSQEGHYNEQFF. The CDR3 DNA follows: TGTGCCAGCAGTCAGGAGGGCCATTACAATGAGCAGTTCTTC. The rearrangement links TRBV2 to TRBJ2-1; TRBD2 might be the D (6 bases). Trimming stripped 5 bases from V and 4 bases from J, with 12 bases between. Germline values: CDR1 SNHLY, CDR2 FYNNEI. The CDR3 runs 14 residues.

This clonotype was found many times. The V call is TRBV30, the J call TRBJ1-4; a possible D gene is TRBD1 (6 bases). This CDR3 spans 15 amino acids. With 2 bases removed from V and 5 bases from J, the gap between germline ends came to 15 bases. Germline V gene data show CDR1 as GTSNPN and CDR2 as SVGIG (reference sequence). CDR3 loop: CAWSPQGVLNEKLFF. CDR3 bases: TGTGCCTGGAGTCCACAGGGAGTCTTAAATGAAAAACTGTTTTTT.

This clonotype was counted ten times or more. The chain recombines TRBV20-1 with TRBJ2-1, with D maybe TRBD1 (7 bases). The CDR3 is made up of 12 amino acids. Germline CDR1 reads DFQATT; CDR2 reads SNEGSKA (reference sequence). V was trimmed by 3 bases and J by 7 bases, leaving 10 bases between them. CDR3 sequence: CSASQGGNEQFF. The DNA for the CDR3 is TGCAGTGCTAGTCAGGGGGGAAATGAGCAGTTCTTC.

At least ten counts were recorded for this clonotype. The gene calls are TRBV11-3 and TRBJ2-7; 7 positions agree with TRBD2. CDR1 SGHNT and CDR2 YENEEA come from the germline V gene. The V segment lost 5 bases and the J segment 3 bases; nucleotides outside the gene matches: 19. The CDR3 is made up of 18 amino acids. For the CDR3, the DNA is TGTGCCAGCAGCCGCATTGGGGGGACGACTAGCTTGAACTACGAGCAGTACTTC. This gives the protein CASSRIGGTTSLNYEQYF.

This clonotype has just a few counts. This chain joins TRBV27 and TRBJ2-7, with TRBD1 as a possible D gene (6 bases). CDR3 length: 14 residues. CDR1 and CDR2 from the germline V gene are MNHEY and SMNVEV (reference sequence). V was cut by 8 bases and J by 3 bases, with 17 bases left in between. The CDR3 sequence is CASAFAGDHYEQYF. For the CDR3, the DNA is TGTGCCAGCGCCTTCGCAGGGGATCACTACGAGCAGTACTTC.

As concerns this clonotype: Possible read error: a much larger clone is one base away. The chain is built from TRBV28 and TRBJ2-7; no clear D gene. Trimming removed 1 base at V and 3 bases at J, with 13 bases between. There are 15 residues in the CDR3. Germline V gives CDR1 MDHEN, CDR2 SYDVKM. In DNA form, the CDR3 reads TGTGCCAGCAGTTTATCCCTTATCCCAAGCTACGAGCAGTACTTC. Translating gives CASSLSLIPSYEQYF. Supplemented by reference TRBV28 and TRBJ2-7, the full variable domain reads DVKVTQSSRYLVKRTGEKVFLECVQDMDHENMFWYRQDPGLGLRLIYFSYDVKMKEKGDIPEGYSVSREKKERFSLILESASTNQTSMYLCASSLSLIPSYEQYFGPGTRLTVT.

The genes are TRBV6-1 and TRBJ2-7, with TRBD2 identical over 9 bases. This CDR3 has 13 amino acids. CDR1 MNHNS and CDR2 SASEGT come from the germline V gene. The J segment lost 4 bases and the V segment lost 8 bases, leaving 6 bases of the junction unmatched. The chain's CDR3 is CASLASGKYEQYF. The CDR3, as DNA: TGTGCCAGCCTGGCTAGCGGGAAGTACGAGCAGTACTTC.

The chain carries TRBV5-6 and TRBJ2-2, with D perhaps assigned TRBD1 or TRBD2 (5 bases each). This CDR3 comprises 17 residues. Germline CDR1 is SGHDT and CDR2 is YYEEEE. V lost 4 bases to trimming and J lost 5 bases, with 21 bases between them. The CDR3 loop reads CASSRDLWGSETGELFF. In nucleotides, the CDR3 is TGTGCCAGCAGCCGGGACCTGTGGGGGTCGGAAACCGGGGAGCTGTTTTTT.

The chain combines TRBV24-1 with TRBJ1-5; D uncertain. Trimming pared 6 bases from V and 2 bases from J, leaving 10 bases between. CDR3 length: 14 residues. CDR1 is KGHDR and CDR2 is SFDVKD in the germline V gene. This CDR3 is CATSQTPGNQPQHF. The CDR3 DNA reads TGTGCCACCAGTCAGACACCGGGCAATCAGCCCCAGCATTTT.

This clonotype has a count of ten or more. J is TRBJ1-1 and V is TRBV9, with D perhaps matching TRBD1 (6 bases). V lost 3 bases and J 5 bases, leaving 14 bases between the germline ends. This CDR3 comprises 14 residues. Germline V gives CDR1 SGDLS, CDR2 YYNGEE. The CDR3, as DNA: TGTGCCAGCAGCGCCTGGACAGAGGGGACTGAAGCTTTCTTT. This gives the protein CASSAWTEGTEAFF.

This clonotype was counted at least ten times. This chain uses TRBV12-3 or TRBV12-4 with TRBJ1-1; TRBD1 aligns across 7 bases. This CDR3 spans 16 amino acids. The J segment lost 2 bases and the V segment lost 6 bases, leaving 12 bases of the junction unmatched. CDR3 amino acids: CASRHRGPPFNTEAFF. DNA of the CDR3: TGTGCCAGCAGACACAGGGGTCCCCCATTCAACACTGAAGCTTTCTTT.

The table lists this clonotype with many counts. The chain links TRBV7-2 to TRBJ1-2; D might be TRBD1 (6 bases). The CDR3 extends over 14 amino acids. The germline V and J ends were trimmed by 1 base and 8 bases, with 14 bases remaining between them. Germline CDR1 reads SGHTA; CDR2 reads FQGNSA. The CDR3 sequence is CASSLDRALGGYTF. The DNA of the CDR3 is TGTGCCAGCAGCTTAGACAGGGCCCTGGGGGGCTACACCTTC. The full variable domain, rest sourced from reference TRBV7-2 and TRBJ1-2, is GAGVSQSPSNKVTEKGKDVELRCDPISGHTALYWYRQSLGQGLEFLIYFQGNSAPDKSGLPSDRFSAERTGGSVSTLTIQRTQQEDSAVYLCASSLDRALGGYTFGSGTRLTVV.

At least ten counts were recorded for this clonotype. The chain combines TRBV29-1 with TRBJ1-2, with 8 positions matching TRBD1. The CDR3 totals 14 residues. Trimming at V came to 5 bases and at J to 5 bases, leaving 10 bases not matched to a gene. Per the germline V gene, CDR1 is SQVTM and CDR2 is ANQGSEA. DNA of the CDR3: TGCAGCGTTCCTGAGGACAGGGCGGAATATGGCTACACCTTC. Its translation: CSVPEDRAEYGYTF.

This clonotype was recorded many times. The chain is built from TRBV29-1 and TRBJ1-1; TRBD1 matches at 10 bases. The V segment lost 4 bases and the J segment 1 base; nucleotides outside the gene matches: 0. There are 13 residues in the CDR3. Germline V gene lookup returns CDR1 SQVTM and CDR2 ANQGSEA. CDR3: CSVGDRGNTEAFF. The DNA for the CDR3 is TGCAGCGTTGGGGACAGGGGGAACACTGAAGCTTTCTTT.